This T cell receptor beta chain was observed in a study of somatic mutations in cytotoxic T cells in rheumatoid arthritis. Overall study findings and caveats: Between rheumatoid arthritis patients and age-matched healthy controls, CD8+ T-cell clonality showed no significant difference. The antigen targets of the expanded CD8+ clones were unknown.

Sequencing was performed with immunoSEQ multiplex PCR; in TCRdb, only in-frame clones are kept and a portion is missing. The sample lists approximately 15,000 clones; almost 85% were seen once. The CDR3 runs to 14 residues. V was trimmed by 1 base and J by 1 base, leaving 11 bases between them. Germline V gene data show CDR1 as SQVTM and CDR2 as ANQGSEA. The investigators isolated CD4+ and CD8+ cells by positive magnetic bead selection and checked their purity by flow cytometry. A note on this clone: Its antigen remains unidentified.

Sample: CD8+ T cells sorted from blood. The rearrangement uses TRBV29-1 and TRBJ2-7; D not resolved. This sequence was found in an adult with rheumatoid arthritis. The CDR3 loop is CSVEGGSQSYEQYF. As DNA, the CDR3 is TGCAGCGTTGAAGGAGGATCCCAGTCCTACGAGCAGTACTTC.